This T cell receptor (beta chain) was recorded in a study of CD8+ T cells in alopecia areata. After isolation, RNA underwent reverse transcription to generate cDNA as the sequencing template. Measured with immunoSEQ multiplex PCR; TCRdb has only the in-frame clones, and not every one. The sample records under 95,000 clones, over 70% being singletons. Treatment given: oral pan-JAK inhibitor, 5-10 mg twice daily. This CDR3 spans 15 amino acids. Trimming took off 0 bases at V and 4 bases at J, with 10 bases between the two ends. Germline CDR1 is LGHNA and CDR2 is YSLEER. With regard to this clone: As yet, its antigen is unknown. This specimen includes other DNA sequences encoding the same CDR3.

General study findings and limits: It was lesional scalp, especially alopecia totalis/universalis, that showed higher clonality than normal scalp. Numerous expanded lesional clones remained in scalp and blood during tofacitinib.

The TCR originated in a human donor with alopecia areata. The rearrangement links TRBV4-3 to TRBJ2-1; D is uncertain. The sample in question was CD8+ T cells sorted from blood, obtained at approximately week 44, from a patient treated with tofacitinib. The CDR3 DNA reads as TGCGCCAGCAGCCAAGATGGCGGCCAATACAATGAGCAGTTCTTC. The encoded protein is CASSQDGGQYNEQFF.